The 12 T cell receptor beta chains below all came from one sample that was sequenced in a study of beta chain features in type 1 diabetes. Notes on the study in general: TCRB CDR3 length was moderately but significantly reduced in all four CD4+ subsets of Type 1 diabetes patients.

No antigen is known for these receptors. Sequencing targeted expressed TCRB transcripts, as all isolated RNA had been reverse transcribed. Profiling relied on immunoSEQ multiplex PCR, and the TCRdb table lists in-frame clones only, not all of them. The table shows roughly 160,000 clones, with just over 8% occurring only once. Sequenced sample: central memory CD4+ T cells from blood. The receptors were gathered from a woman younger than 30 with type 1 diabetes.

The gene calls are TRBV19 and TRBJ2-5; TRBD2 matches at 8 bases. The CDR3 runs to 13 residues. V was clipped by 4 bases and J by 5 bases; unmatched bases: 3. Germline V gives CDR1 LNHDA, CDR2 SQIVND (reference sequence). CDR3 amino acids: CASSNPGGETQYF. The CDR3 nucleotides are TGTGCCAGTAGTAACCCGGGAGGGGAGACCCAGTACTTC. The whole variable domain, filled in from reference TRBV19 and TRBJ2-5, reads DGGITQSPKYLFRKEGQNVTLSCEQNLNHDAMYWYRQDPGQGLRLIYYSQIVNDFQKGDIAEGYSVSREKKESFPLTVTSAQKNPTAFYLCASSNPGGETQYFGPGTRLLVL.

This clone appeared a few times. This rearrangement joins TRBV9 to TRBJ1-6; weak D call: TRBD1 (5 bases). This CDR3 has 14 amino acids. The V gene's germline CDR1 is SGDLS and CDR2 YYNGEE. With 0 bases removed from V and 9 bases from J, the gap between germline ends came to 10 bases. This CDR3 is CASSVGRRGSPLHF. The CDR3 region has the DNA TGTGCCAGCAGCGTAGGGAGGAGGGGTTCACCCCTCCACTTT.

This clone came up many times. The chain's CDR3 is CASSAGRAVTNEQFF. CDR3 nucleotide sequence: TGTGCCAGCAGCGCCGGGAGGGCCGTCACGAATGAGCAGTTCTTC. The genes are TRBV14 and TRBJ2-1; 8 bases agree with TRBD2. With V trimmed by 5 bases and J by 7 bases, 10 bases remained unmatched. The CDR3 totals 15 residues. Germline V gene data show CDR1 as SGHDN and CDR2 as FVKESK. Together with reference TRBV14 and TRBJ2-1, the CDR3 gives the full variable domain: EAGVTQFPSHSVIEKGQTVTLRCDPISGHDNLYWYRRVMGKEIKFLLHFVKESKQDESGMPNNRFLAERTGGTYSTLKVQPAELEDSGVYFCASSAGRAVTNEQFFGPGTRLTVL.

The table lists this clone with a few counts. The V gene is TRBV4-1, the J gene TRBJ1-1; 10 nucleotides match TRBD1. J was trimmed by 8 bases and V by 0 bases; bases with no gene match: 3. Germline assignment: CDR1 MGHRA and CDR2 YSYEKL. The CDR3 consists of 14 residues. The CDR3 DNA reads as TGCGCCAGCAGCCAAGAGAGGGACAGGGGAGAAGCTTTCTTT. Protein: CASSQERDRGEAFF.

In DNA, the CDR3 is TGTGCCAGCCCGACTAGCGGGACAAATGAGCAGTTCTTC. Translating gives CASPTSGTNEQFF. J is TRBJ2-1 and V is TRBV6-5, with TRBD2 matching 11 bases. The germline V gene encodes CDR1 MNHEY and CDR2 SVGAGI. The ends lost 8 bases at V and 7 bases at J; junction bases unmatched: 4. This CDR3 contains 13 residues.

This clone appeared a few times. The rearrangement links TRBV20-1 to TRBJ1-2, with 7 bases that match TRBD1. The CDR3 is 11 amino acids. The trim removed 4 bases at V and 8 bases at J, leaving 4 bases unmatched. In germline, CDR1 is DFQATT, CDR2 SNEGSKA (reference sequence). This chain's CDR3 is CSANQGGGYTF. In DNA, the CDR3 is TGCAGTGCTAATCAAGGGGGCGGCTACACCTTC.

This clone was detected a few times. The chain combines TRBV6-1 with TRBJ2-7; D call uncertain. Germline CDR1 and CDR2: MNHNS and SASEGT. CDR3 length: 15 residues. Trimming took 1 base from V and 6 from J, leaving 16 bases between them. The CDR3: CASSEGWSILGEQYF. In nucleotides, the CDR3 is TGTGCCAGCAGTGAAGGATGGAGCATCCTCGGCGAGCAGTACTTC.

There are a few counts of this clone. The V gene is TRBV6-5, the J gene TRBJ2-5; possibly TRBD1 for D (5 bases). The CDR3 length is 14 residues. V was pared by 2 bases and J by 2 bases, with 9 bases between. Germline lookup yields CDR1 MNHEY and CDR2 SVGAGI. This CDR3 is CASSYGAGQETQYF. The CDR3 nucleotides are TGTGCCAGCAGTTACGGGGCCGGACAAGAGACCCAGTACTTC.

In its sample, this clone was seen a few times. The chain uses TRBV18 and TRBJ1-1; tentatively, D is TRBD1 (5 bases). Trimming pared 4 bases from V and 1 base from J, leaving 10 bases between. This CDR3 has 14 amino acids. The germline V gene encodes CDR1 KGHSH and CDR2 LQKENI. The CDR3 DNA sequence: TGTGCCAGCTCACGCGGACAAGAGAACACTGAAGCTTTCTTT. This encodes CASSRGQENTEAFF.

This clone was counted at least ten times. The chain is built from TRBV9 and TRBJ2-7, with D maybe TRBD2 (6 bases). Germline lookup yields CDR1 SGDLS and CDR2 YYNGEE. Trimming removed 2 bases from V and 0 bases from J, with 15 bases in between. The CDR3 extends over 16 amino acids. The DNA of the CDR3 is TGTGCCAGCAGCGTTGGGGGGACCGACTACTCCTACGAGCAGTACTTC. Translation: CASSVGGTDYSYEQYF.

The chain couples TRBV7-6 to TRBJ1-1, with a possible D match to TRBD1 (5 bases). Deletions cut 5 bases from V and 1 base from J, with 14 bases between. CDR1 is SGHVS, CDR2 FNYEAQ, per germline. The CDR3 has 15 residues. The CDR3 sequence is CASSQQTGGNTEAFF. The CDR3 DNA follows: TGTGCCAGCAGCCAACAAACGGGGGGGAACACTGAAGCTTTCTTT.

This clone was recorded many times. This CDR3 is also generated by other DNA sequences in the sample. This chain joins TRBV9 and TRBJ2-3, with D possibly matching TRBD1 (5 bases). V was cut by 1 base and J by 2 bases, with 8 bases left in between. There are 14 residues in the CDR3. Germline V gives CDR1 SGDLS, CDR2 YYNGEE. CDR3 in amino acids: CASSVQGSTDTQYF. Here the CDR3 DNA reads TGTGCCAGCAGCGTACAGGGTTCCACAGATACGCAGTATTTT.